A selection of T cell receptor beta chains follows, all from one sample in a study of CD8 T cells in Susac syndrome. MiXCR, run by TCRdb on the immunoSEQ multiplex PCR reads, gives a single entry per CDR3 protein. This sample carries approximately 140,000 distinct CDR3 sequences, 75% to 90% of them seen once, and the ten largest clones take 0.45% to 0.65%. The specimen sequenced was CD8+ T cells from PBMCs. These receptors were taken from a human donor with multiple sclerosis. Both conserved end residues are part of each CDR3. Each record gives: CDR3 length, clone size, D gene, J gene, V gene, CDR3 protein, CDR3 DNA. A D gene is named only where the DNA matches it firmly. Size is omitted from some rows. Given values are once, few, many or a class for expanded clones.

len: 15; abundance: once; d_gene: -; j_gene: TRBJ2-1; v_gene: TRBV2; CDR3aa: CASSDITGRVNEQFF; CDR3nt: TGTGCCAGCAGTGACATCACCGGTAGGGTGAATGAGCAGTTCTTC
len: 15; abundance: -; d_gene: -; j_gene: TRBJ2-4; v_gene: TRBV28; CDR3aa: CASSLDRSAGNIQYF; CDR3nt: TGTGCCAGCAGTTTAGACAGGTCCGCGGGGAACATTCAGTACTTC
len: 14; abundance: -; d_gene: TRBD2; j_gene: TRBJ2-2; v_gene: TRBV27; CDR3aa: CASRSGIKPGELFF; CDR3nt: TGTGCCAGCAGGAGCGGGATAAAACCCGGGGAGCTGTTTTTT
len: 14; abundance: -; d_gene: -; j_gene: TRBJ2-5; v_gene: TRBV20-1; CDR3aa: CSALNRDFQETQYF; CDR3nt: TGCAGTGCCTTAAACAGGGACTTCCAAGAGACCCAGTACTTC
len: 15; abundance: -; d_gene: -; j_gene: TRBJ2-1; v_gene: TRBV29-1; CDR3aa: CSSTPSSGGYNEQFF; CDR3nt: TGCAGCTCCACTCCGTCGAGCGGCGGCTACAATGAGCAGTTCTTC
len: 13; abundance: once; d_gene: TRBD1; j_gene: TRBJ2-1; v_gene: TRBV11-3; CDR3aa: CASLGTGGNEQFF; CDR3nt: TGTGCCAGCTTGGGGACAGGGGGCAATGAGCAGTTCTTC
len: 16; abundance: -; d_gene: -; j_gene: TRBJ2-1; v_gene: TRBV7-8; CDR3aa: CASNLEPGPMGNEQFF; CDR3nt: TGTGCCAGCAACCTAGAACCGGGTCCCATGGGCAATGAGCAGTTCTTC
len: 17; abundance: -; d_gene: TRBD1; j_gene: TRBJ2-7; v_gene: TRBV4-1; CDR3aa: CASSQGGSGDRAYEQYF; CDR3nt: TGCGCCAGCAGCCAAGGGGGATCCGGCGACAGGGCCTACGAGCAGTACTTC
len: 16; abundance: -; d_gene: -; j_gene: TRBJ2-5; v_gene: TRBV11-2; CDR3aa: CASSPQPAGTGETQYF; CDR3nt: TGTGCCAGCAGCCCCCAACCAGCGGGCACTGGCGAGACCCAGTACTTC
len: 17; abundance: -; d_gene: -; j_gene: TRBJ2-5; v_gene: TRBV27; CDR3aa: CASSPLKRATYQETQYF; CDR3nt: TGTGCCAGCAGTCCGCTTAAAAGAGCGACTTACCAAGAGACCCAGTACTTC
len: 15; abundance: -; d_gene: -; j_gene: TRBJ2-7; v_gene: TRBV7-8; CDR3aa: CASSLEVPGATEQYF; CDR3nt: TGTGCCAGCAGCTTAGAAGTCCCGGGAGCCACGGAGCAGTACTTC
len: 17; abundance: -; d_gene: -; j_gene: TRBJ2-5; v_gene: TRBV7-2; CDR3aa: CASSLAASQGFLETQYF; CDR3nt: TGTGCCAGCAGCTTAGCGGCAAGTCAGGGCTTTCTAGAGACCCAGTACTTC
len: 13; abundance: -; d_gene: -; j_gene: TRBJ2-7; v_gene: TRBV30; CDR3aa: CAWSARESYEQYF; CDR3nt: TGTGCCTGGAGTGCAAGGGAGAGCTACGAGCAGTACTTC
len: 14; abundance: -; d_gene: TRBD1; j_gene: TRBJ2-1; v_gene: TRBV19; CDR3aa: CASTKDRGYNEQFF; CDR3nt: TGTGCCAGCACAAAAGACAGGGGCTACAATGAGCAGTTCTTC
len: 15; abundance: once; d_gene: -; j_gene: TRBJ1-3; v_gene: TRBV7-9; CDR3aa: CASSFTGSGGNTIYF; CDR3nt: TGTGCCAGCAGCTTTACGGGTTCAGGTGGAAACACCATATATTTT
len: 15; abundance: -; d_gene: TRBD2; j_gene: TRBJ2-1; v_gene: TRBV19; CDR3aa: CASSIWTSGTSEQFF; CDR3nt: TGTGCCAGTAGTATATGGACTAGCGGGACTTCTGAGCAGTTCTTC
len: 15; abundance: -; d_gene: TRBD2; j_gene: TRBJ2-3; v_gene: TRBV20-1; CDR3aa: CSAGPLAGAQDTQYF; CDR3nt: TGCAGTGCTGGACCTTTAGCGGGAGCGCAAGATACGCAGTATTTT
len: 15; abundance: -; d_gene: -; j_gene: TRBJ1-4; v_gene: TRBV7-9; CDR3aa: CASSLSGATNEKLFF; CDR3nt: TGTGCCAGCAGCTTAAGCGGGGCAACTAATGAAAAACTGTTTTTT
len: 11; abundance: -; d_gene: -; j_gene: TRBJ2-7; v_gene: TRBV11-2; CDR3aa: CASSLLWEQYF; CDR3nt: TGTGCCAGCAGCCTACTTTGGGAGCAGTACTTC
len: 12; abundance: -; d_gene: -; j_gene: TRBJ2-1; v_gene: TRBV7-8; CDR3aa: CASSYGGSEQFF; CDR3nt: TGTGCCAGCAGCTACGGGGGAAGTGAGCAGTTCTTC
len: 13; abundance: few; d_gene: -; j_gene: TRBJ1-5; v_gene: TRBV4-1; CDR3aa: CASSQGTYQPQHF; CDR3nt: TGCGCCAGCAGCCAAGGAACCTATCAGCCCCAGCATTTT
len: 15; abundance: -; d_gene: TRBD2; j_gene: TRBJ2-1; v_gene: TRBV29-1; CDR3aa: CSALGLAESHNEQFF; CDR3nt: TGCAGCGCCTTAGGACTAGCGGAGAGTCACAATGAGCAGTTCTTC
len: 14; abundance: few; d_gene: TRBD1; j_gene: TRBJ1-1; v_gene: TRBV6-1; CDR3aa: CASSNTGENTEAFF; CDR3nt: TGTGCCAGCAGCAATACAGGGGAGAACACTGAAGCTTTCTTT
len: 16; abundance: -; d_gene: -; j_gene: TRBJ2-1; v_gene: TRBV11-3; CDR3aa: CASSLEDIASCNEQFF; CDR3nt: TGTGCCAGCAGCTTAGAGGATATAGCGTCCTGCAATGAGCAGTTCTTC
len: 17; abundance: -; d_gene: TRBD1; j_gene: TRBJ1-2; v_gene: TRBV24-1; CDR3aa: CATSDSTGQGSNYGYTF; CDR3nt: TGTGCCACCAGTGATTCAACCGGACAGGGGTCCAACTATGGCTACACCTTC
len: 13; abundance: few; d_gene: -; j_gene: TRBJ1-1; v_gene: TRBV6-2/TRBV6-3; CDR3aa: CASSYTGYTEAFF; CDR3nt: TGTGCCAGCAGTTACACAGGGTACACTGAAGCTTTCTTT
len: 15; abundance: -; d_gene: TRBD2; j_gene: TRBJ2-3; v_gene: TRBV4-2; CDR3aa: CASSQASGGADTQYF; CDR3nt: TGTGCCAGCAGCCAAGCTAGCGGGGGGGCCGATACGCAGTATTTT
len: 17; abundance: -; d_gene: TRBD1; j_gene: TRBJ1-4; v_gene: TRBV27; CDR3aa: CASREGPGTGINEKLFF; CDR3nt: TGTGCCAGCAGGGAAGGGCCGGGGACAGGGATTAATGAAAAACTGTTTTTT
len: 16; abundance: -; d_gene: TRBD2; j_gene: TRBJ2-1; v_gene: TRBV14; CDR3aa: CASSQESGGSYNEQFF; CDR3nt: TGTGCCAGCAGCCAAGAGAGCGGGGGTTCTTACAATGAGCAGTTCTTC
len: 19; abundance: -; d_gene: TRBD2; j_gene: TRBJ2-3; v_gene: TRBV7-2; CDR3aa: CASSLYSSGFGGGTDTQYF; CDR3nt: TGTGCCAGCAGCTTATATTCTAGCGGGTTCGGGGGAGGCACAGATACGCAGTATTTT
len: 15; abundance: -; d_gene: TRBD2; j_gene: TRBJ2-1; v_gene: TRBV11-3; CDR3aa: CASSSGRGTYNEQFF; CDR3nt: TGTGCCAGCAGCTCCGGGCGGGGGACCTACAATGAGCAGTTCTTC
len: 13; abundance: -; d_gene: -; j_gene: TRBJ1-1; v_gene: TRBV19; CDR3aa: CASSIDKGTEAFF; CDR3nt: TGTGCCAGTAGTATAGATAAGGGGACTGAAGCTTTCTTT
len: 14; abundance: -; d_gene: -; j_gene: TRBJ2-3; v_gene: TRBV9; CDR3aa: CASSVVGSTDTQYF; CDR3nt: TGTGCCAGCAGCGTAGTCGGAAGCACAGATACGCAGTATTTT
len: 14; abundance: once; d_gene: -; j_gene: TRBJ2-7; v_gene: TRBV5-1; CDR3aa: CASSLSTDIYEQYF; CDR3nt: TGCGCCAGCAGCTTGAGTACAGACATTTACGAGCAGTACTTC
len: 15; abundance: -; d_gene: -; j_gene: TRBJ1-1; v_gene: TRBV3-1; CDR3aa: CASSQDSGLATEAFF; CDR3nt: TGTGCCAGCAGCCAAGATTCAGGGTTGGCCACTGAAGCTTTCTTT
len: 17; abundance: -; d_gene: TRBD1; j_gene: TRBJ2-6; v_gene: TRBV2; CDR3aa: CASSDGTVPSGANVLTF; CDR3nt: TGTGCCAGCAGTGACGGGACAGTCCCCTCTGGGGCCAACGTCCTGACTTTC
len: 13; abundance: -; d_gene: -; j_gene: TRBJ1-1; v_gene: TRBV19; CDR3aa: CASSIDGHLEAFF; CDR3nt: TGTGCCAGTAGTATAGACGGTCACCTAGAAGCTTTCTTT
len: 11; abundance: -; d_gene: -; j_gene: TRBJ2-3; v_gene: TRBV12-3/TRBV12-4; CDR3aa: CASNSRGGLDF; CDR3nt: TGTGCCAGCAACTCGAGGGGGGGCCTTGATTTT
len: 15; abundance: -; d_gene: -; j_gene: TRBJ1-3; v_gene: TRBV5-1; CDR3aa: CASSLGRNSGNTIYF; CDR3nt: TGCGCCAGCAGCTTGGGCAGGAACTCTGGAAACACCATATATTTT
len: 13; abundance: -; d_gene: -; j_gene: TRBJ2-1; v_gene: TRBV11-2; CDR3aa: CASSSGLGEEQFF; CDR3nt: TGTGCCAGCAGCTCGGGACTCGGCGAAGAGCAGTTCTTC
len: 15; abundance: -; d_gene: -; j_gene: TRBJ2-4; v_gene: TRBV19; CDR3aa: CASSMALSAKNIQYF; CDR3nt: TGTGCCAGTAGTATGGCTCTGTCTGCCAAAAACATTCAGTACTTC
len: 11; abundance: -; d_gene: -; j_gene: TRBJ2-7; v_gene: TRBV27; CDR3aa: CASSSFLEQYF; CDR3nt: TGTGCCAGCAGTTCCTTCCTCGAGCAGTACTTC
len: 14; abundance: -; d_gene: TRBD1; j_gene: TRBJ2-2; v_gene: TRBV7-9; CDR3aa: CASSHDRGRGELFF; CDR3nt: TGTGCCAGCAGCCACGACAGGGGAAGAGGGGAGCTGTTTTTT
len: 16; abundance: -; d_gene: -; j_gene: TRBJ1-1; v_gene: TRBV21-1; CDR3aa: CASSNPHPPMNTEAFF; CDR3nt: TGTGCCAGCAGCAACCCTCATCCACCTATGAACACTGAAGCTTTCTTT
len: 15; abundance: -; d_gene: TRBD2; j_gene: TRBJ2-5; v_gene: TRBV9; CDR3aa: CASSPSGGPGETQYF; CDR3nt: TGTGCCAGCAGCCCGTCGGGGGGGCCGGGAGAGACCCAGTACTTC
len: 12; abundance: once; d_gene: -; j_gene: TRBJ1-2; v_gene: TRBV24-1; CDR3aa: CATSDPGYGYTF; CDR3nt: TGTGCCACCAGTGACCCTGGCTATGGCTACACCTTC
len: 14; abundance: -; d_gene: TRBD1; j_gene: TRBJ1-1; v_gene: TRBV16; CDR3aa: CASSLVRDRAEAFF; CDR3nt: TGTGCCAGCAGCCTTGTAAGGGACAGGGCTGAAGCTTTCTTT
len: 15; abundance: -; d_gene: -; j_gene: TRBJ1-1; v_gene: TRBV27; CDR3aa: CASSLDRLLYTEAFF; CDR3nt: TGTGCCAGCAGTTTAGATCGGCTTTTGTACACTGAAGCTTTCTTT
len: 14; abundance: -; d_gene: -; j_gene: TRBJ1-1; v_gene: TRBV7-9; CDR3aa: CASSAVLGGTEAFF; CDR3nt: TGTGCCAGCAGCGCCGTGTTGGGGGGGACTGAAGCTTTCTTT
len: 18; abundance: once; d_gene: -; j_gene: TRBJ2-6; v_gene: TRBV7-9; CDR3aa: CASGSSPGANSGANVLTF; CDR3nt: TGTGCCAGCGGTTCCTCCCCCGGGGCCAACTCTGGGGCCAACGTCCTGACTTTC
len: 15; abundance: -; d_gene: TRBD2; j_gene: TRBJ2-2; v_gene: TRBV7-6; CDR3aa: CASSRAGGYTGELFF; CDR3nt: TGTGCCAGCAGCCGGGCGGGAGGGTACACCGGGGAGCTGTTTTTT
len: 11; abundance: -; d_gene: -; j_gene: TRBJ2-7; v_gene: TRBV19; CDR3aa: CASSERDEQYF; CDR3nt: TGTGCCAGTAGTGAGAGGGACGAGCAGTACTTC
len: 13; abundance: -; d_gene: -; j_gene: TRBJ2-7; v_gene: TRBV19; CDR3aa: CASSIIGDYEQYF; CDR3nt: TGTGCCAGTAGTATAATAGGAGACTACGAGCAGTACTTC
len: 19; abundance: -; d_gene: TRBD1; j_gene: TRBJ1-5; v_gene: TRBV5-3; CDR3aa: CARSWRPGQGARDNQPQHF; CDR3nt: TGTGCCAGAAGCTGGCGTCCGGGACAGGGGGCGCGGGACAATCAGCCCCAGCATTTT
len: 15; abundance: -; d_gene: -; j_gene: TRBJ2-2; v_gene: TRBV2; CDR3aa: CASSEAFWNTGELFF; CDR3nt: TGTGCCAGCAGTGAAGCTTTCTGGAACACCGGGGAGCTGTTTTTT
len: 14; abundance: -; d_gene: TRBD2; j_gene: TRBJ2-1; v_gene: TRBV27; CDR3aa: CASRSGSPYNEQFF; CDR3nt: TGTGCCAGCCGCAGCGGGAGCCCCTACAATGAGCAGTTCTTC
len: 13; abundance: -; d_gene: -; j_gene: TRBJ2-7; v_gene: TRBV19; CDR3aa: CASSIDRGYEQYF; CDR3nt: TGTGCCAGTAGTATAGACAGAGGCTACGAGCAGTACTTC